One sample yielded the 23 T cell receptor beta chains listed below, sequenced in a study of T cells in Graves' hyperthyroidism and ophthalmopathy. RNA transcripts served as the template for amplifying TCR beta CDR3 regions. RT-PCR in the first round (using the HTBI primer set) targeted the TCR CDR3. TCRdb processed the multiplex PCR reads anew with MiXCR; each CDR3 protein has one entry. The table shows a few hundred thousand distinct CDR3 sequences, with around 15% occurring only once. Input material: blood. The receptors shown here come from a woman aged 40 to 50 with Graves' ophthalmopathy.

The V gene is TRBV27, the J gene TRBJ1-2; 10 nucleotides match TRBD1. This CDR3 spans 14 amino acids. Losses at the gene ends were 4 bases for V and 6 bases for J; bases not matched to a gene: 5. Per germline, CDR1 MNHEY and CDR2 SMNVEV (reference sequence). CDR3 protein: CASSWTGTGDGYTF. In DNA, the CDR3 is TGTGCCAGCAGTTGGACCGGGACAGGGGATGGCTACACCTTC.

This clonotype was seen a handful of times. J is TRBJ2-7 and V is TRBV20-1; D is perhaps TRBD2 (6 bases). Germline-derived CDR1 and CDR2 are DFQATT and SNEGSKA (reference sequence). This CDR3 comprises 15 residues. V lost 5 bases to trimming and J lost 5 bases, with 22 bases between them. CDR3 DNA sequence: TGCAGTGCTGCTGACCCGGAGGGAAATGCGAACGAGCAGTACTTC. Its protein product is CSAADPEGNANEQYF.

On this clonotype itself: This clone may be a read error of a much larger clone one base away. The rearrangement joins TRBV12-3 or TRBV12-4 to TRBJ1-4; D unresolved. Trimming took off 8 bases at V and 11 bases at J, with 18 bases between the two ends. CDR3 size: 13 residues. The CDR3 DNA reads as TGTGCCAGCGGTCTATATCAGGAGACGAAACTGTTTTTT. It is translated as CASGLYQETKLFF.

This clonotype was seen repeatedly, ten times or more. The chain joins TRBV6-2 or TRBV6-3 to TRBJ2-1; 9 bases match TRBD1. Germline loops: CDR1 MNHEY, CDR2 SVGEGT. The CDR3 has 16 amino acids. Trimming at V came to 1 base and at J to 6 bases, leaving 7 bases not matched to a gene. In DNA, the CDR3 is TGTGCCAGCAGTTACTTCACAGGGGGCGGGAGCAATGAGCAGTTCTTC. Translated: CASSYFTGGGSNEQFF.

In this sample, this clonotype turned up many times. The chain combines TRBV2 with TRBJ1-1; D may be TRBD1 (6 bases). CDR3 length: 13 residues. V lost 6 bases and J lost 10, with 18 bases in between. CDR1 and CDR2 (germline): SNHLY, FYNNEI. CDR3 residues: CASSSQGTTSAFF. CDR3 in DNA: TGTGCCAGCAGCTCACAGGGAACGACCTCAGCTTTCTTT.

This clonotype was detected only a few times. The rearrangement joins TRBV29-1 to TRBJ2-5; D is unclear. Trimming took 4 bases from V and 4 from J, leaving 10 bases between them. CDR1 and CDR2 (germline): SQVTM, ANQGSEA. The CDR3 spans 12 residues. The CDR3, as DNA: TGCAGCGTTGTGGACCCCACAGAGACCCAGTACTTC. Its translation: CSVVDPTETQYF.

This clonotype showed up just a few times. The rearrangement uses TRBV7-9 and TRBJ1-5; the D gene is possibly TRBD1 (5 bases). CDR1 is SEHNR and CDR2 is FQNEAQ in the germline V gene (reference sequence). V gave up 7 bases and J gave up 6 bases, with 10 bases separating them. The CDR3 runs 12 residues. The CDR3 is CASTTGGQPQHF. The CDR3, as DNA: TGTGCCAGCACCACAGGCGGTCAGCCCCAGCATTTT. The full variable domain, its missing parts supplied by reference TRBV7-9 and TRBJ1-5, is DTGVSQNPRHKITKRGQNVTFRCDPISEHNRLYWYRQTLGQGPEFLTYFQNEAQLEKSRLLSDRFSAERPKGSFSTLEIQRTEQGDSAMYLCASTTGGQPQHFGDGTRLSIL.

This clonotype has a handful of counts. The CDR3 nucleotides read TGTGCCAGCAGCTATCGGGGGGGGAACACCGGGGAGCTGTTTTTT. Its protein is CASSYRGGNTGELFF. V gene TRBV3-1 combines with J gene TRBJ2-2; TRBD2 agrees at 8 bases. CDR3 size: 15 residues. Germline V CDR1 and CDR2: LGHDT, YNNKEL (reference sequence). The trim removed 5 bases at V and 1 base at J, leaving 3 bases unmatched. Drawing the rest from reference TRBV3-1 and TRBJ2-2, the complete variable domain is DTAVSQTPKYLVTQMGNDKSIKCEQNLGHDTMYWYKQDSKKFLKIMFSYNNKELIINETVPNRFSPKSPDKAHLNLHINSLELGDSAVYFCASSYRGGNTGELFFGEGSRLTVL.

This clonotype was seen a single time. The germline gene is not matched at one end of the junction; a read error may be the cause. The V call is TRBV6-1, the J call TRBJ2-1; the match to TRBD2 covers 15 bases. The CDR3 length is 16 residues. In germline, CDR1 is MNHNS, CDR2 SASEGT. The CDR3 DNA sequence: TGTGCCAGCGGTGAAGCGTTTGGACTAGCGGGAGGGCGGGGGTTCTTC. Protein product: CASGEAFGLAGGRGFF.

This clonotype appeared many times. The V call is TRBV7-9, the J call TRBJ2-3; 12 positions match TRBD2. V trimming: 5 bases; J trimming: 2 bases; junction bases outside the gene matches: 2. The CDR3 length is 15 residues. Germline V gene sequence: CDR1 SEHNR, CDR2 FQNEAQ (reference sequence). Here the CDR3 DNA reads TGTGCCAGCAGCCGGACTAGCGGGACCACAGATACGCAGTATTTT. Amino acids: CASSRTSGTTDTQYF.

This clonotype was recorded many times. The V call is TRBV2, the J call TRBJ2-7; the D is unclear. This CDR3 spans 12 amino acids. Germline-derived CDR1 and CDR2 are SNHLY and FYNNEI. The germline V and J ends were trimmed by 7 bases and 3 bases, with 10 bases remaining between them. DNA for the CDR3: TGTGCCAGCAAAACAGATGACTACGAGCAGTACTTC. Amino acid sequence: CASKTDDYEQYF.

On this clonotype: A much bigger clone sits one base away, suggesting this may be a read error. The chain couples TRBV18 to TRBJ2-7; 10 bases match TRBD2. This CDR3 is built from 15 residues. The ends lost 0 bases at V and 5 bases at J; junction bases unmatched: 4. The V gene's germline CDR1 is KGHSH and CDR2 LQKENI. DNA for the CDR3: TGTGCCAGCTCACCACCTAGCGGGAGGTCCGACGAGCAGTACTTC. Translating gives CASSPPSGRSDEQYF.

This sequence joins TRBV19 and TRBJ2-1, with no clear D. V shed 3 bases and J shed 6 bases, with 15 bases lying between them. Germline CDR1 LNHDA, CDR2 SQIVND (reference sequence). CDR3 length: 15 amino acids. CDR3 region: CASSIELAHTNEQFF. Here the CDR3 DNA reads TGTGCCAGTAGTATCGAATTGGCACACACCAATGAGCAGTTCTTC. Full variable domain (outside the CDR3, taken from reference TRBV19 and TRBJ2-1): DGGITQSPKYLFRKEGQNVTLSCEQNLNHDAMYWYRQDPGQGLRLIYYSQIVNDFQKGDIAEGYSVSREKKESFPLTVTSAQKNPTAFYLCASSIELAHTNEQFFGPGTRLTVL.

The V call is TRBV25-1, the J call TRBJ2-3, with 8 bases matching TRBD2. CDR1 MGHDK and CDR2 SYGVNS come from the germline V gene. Germline trimming cut 4 bases from V and 2 bases from J; bases unmatched to any gene: 11. The CDR3 runs 17 residues. CDR3 coding DNA: TGTGCCAGCAGTGGAGATCTGCTAGCGGGCTCCACAGATACGCAGTATTTT. Protein sequence: CASSGDLLAGSTDTQYF. Filled out from reference TRBV25-1 and TRBJ2-3, the complete variable domain reads EADIYQTPRYLVIGTGKKITLECSQTMGHDKMYWYQQDPGMELHLIHYSYGVNSTEKGDLSSESTVSRIRTEHFPLTLESARPSHTSQYLCASSGDLLAGSTDTQYFGPGTRLTVL.

This sequence joins TRBV14 and TRBJ2-3, with 14 bases aligning to TRBD2. V gave up 0 bases and J gave up 6 bases; unmatched junction bases: 5. The CDR3 is 17 residues long. CDR1 is SGHDN and CDR2 is FVKESK in the germline V gene. The CDR3: CASSQEWGLAGVDTQYF. CDR3 sequence (DNA): TGTGCCAGCAGCCAAGAATGGGGACTAGCGGGAGTGGATACGCAGTATTTT.

This clonotype appeared many times. The chain joins TRBV2 to TRBJ2-5; D not certain. Deletions cut 9 bases from V and 7 bases from J, with 15 bases between. Germline CDR1 is SNHLY and CDR2 is FYNNEI. The CDR3 covers 12 residues. The CDR3 bases are TGTGCCAGTATCTCCCCCGGCGGGACCCAGTACTTC. Translated: CASISPGGTQYF.

The J gene is TRBJ2-3, the V gene TRBV19, with 8 bases fitting TRBD2. The V and J ends lost 8 bases and 4 bases, in that order; junction bases with no gene match: 11. The CDR3 totals 15 residues. Germline values: CDR1 LNHDA, CDR2 SQIVND (reference sequence). Here the CDR3 DNA reads TGTGCCAGTCGTACCTACGGGGGGGCCGCAGATACGCAGTATTTT. It specifies CASRTYGGAADTQYF.

The chain uses TRBV19 and TRBJ2-2; TRBD2 matches at 12 bases. The CDR3 has 14 amino acids. Trimming at V came to 9 bases and at J to 7 bases, leaving 6 bases not matched to a gene. Germline values: CDR1 LNHDA, CDR2 SQIVND (reference sequence). The CDR3, as DNA: TGTGCCAGCGGACTAGCGGGGTTCAGCGGGGAGCTGTTTTTT. It yields the protein CASGLAGFSGELFF.

This clonotype has ten or more counts. This chain links TRBV20-1 with TRBJ2-1; 10 bases line up with TRBD2. Germline loops: CDR1 DFQATT, CDR2 SNEGSKA (reference sequence). The CDR3 totals 14 residues. V trimming: 1 base; J trimming: 9 bases; junction bases outside the gene matches: 6. CDR3 protein: CSARVPSGSGEQFF. CDR3 nucleotides: TGCAGTGCTAGAGTTCCTAGCGGGAGTGGTGAGCAGTTCTTC.

This clonotype has ten or more counts. The CDR3 sequence is CASSFRKIGLADYNEQFF. The CDR3 coding sequence is TGTGCCAGCAGCTTCCGAAAAATTGGACTAGCAGATTACAATGAGCAGTTCTTC. The chain carries TRBV11-1 and TRBJ2-1; 8 nucleotides match TRBD2. Germline CDR1 and CDR2: SGHAT and FQDESV (reference sequence). V gave up 3 bases and J gave up 4 bases; unmatched junction bases: 14. This CDR3 has 18 residues.

Details on this clonotype: This may come from a read error, since a much larger clone is one base off. V and J are TRBV11-2 and TRBJ2-3; D remains unclear. Germline CDR1 SGHAT, CDR2 FQNNGV. This CDR3 is 15 amino acids long. The germline V and J ends were trimmed by 0 bases and 9 bases, with 16 bases remaining between them. CDR3 in amino acids: CASSLDLVVSPTQYF. The CDR3 DNA is TGTGCCAGCAGCTTAGATCTAGTAGTGAGTCCGACGCAGTATTTT.

This clonotype was picked up a small number of times. V is TRBV11-2 and J is TRBJ1-2; D gene unclear. Germline V gene data show CDR1 as SGHAT and CDR2 as FQNNGV. Between the trimmed V and J ends, which lost 2 bases and 1 base, there was a span of 8 bases. CDR3 size: 14 residues. The CDR3 loop reads CASSLSPSNYGYTF. The CDR3 DNA sequence: TGTGCCAGCAGCTTATCCCCCAGTAACTATGGCTACACCTTC.

This clonotype was found a few times. J is TRBJ2-1 and V is TRBV11-3; 12 bases are shared with TRBD1. After removal of 4 bases from V and 6 bases from J, the junction contained 4 bases not matched to a gene. This CDR3 comprises 15 residues. The germline V gene has CDR1 SGHNT and CDR2 YENEEA. The CDR3 reads CASSWGQGAFNEQFF. The CDR3 nucleotides are TGTGCCAGCAGCTGGGGACAGGGGGCATTCAATGAGCAGTTCTTC.